These 14 T cell receptor beta chains originate from one sample sequenced in a study of Graves' ophthalmopathy and Graves' hyperthyroidism. CDR3 regions of TCR beta were amplified from RNA transcripts. A first-round RT-PCR used HTBI primers, followed by a second-round multiplex PCR. MiXCR, run by TCRdb on the multiplex PCR reads, gives a single entry per CDR3 protein. Of approximately 700,000 distinct CDR3 sequences in the sample, 40% were seen once. Sequencing used peripheral blood. The receptors originated from an adult man with Graves' ophthalmopathy.

V is TRBV6-5 and J is TRBJ2-7; weak D call: TRBD1 (6 bases). Germline CDR1 and CDR2: MNHEY and SVGAGI. V gave up 6 bases and J gave up 5 bases, with 17 bases separating them. This CDR3 comprises 14 residues. CDR3 amino acids: CASRSGAVPHEQYF. The CDR3 bases are TGTGCCAGCAGATCAGGGGCAGTACCCCACGAGCAGTACTTC.

Remarks on this clonotype: It may be a read error: a sequence one base away is much more abundant. This chain uses TRBV7-2 with TRBJ2-7; 8 positions match TRBD1. The V segment lost 4 bases and the J segment 2 bases; nucleotides outside the gene matches: 7. CDR1 SGHTA and CDR2 FQGNSA come from the germline V gene. This CDR3 spans 15 amino acids. The CDR3 loop is CASSSGQVYTYEQYF. The CDR3 bases are TGTGCCAGCAGCTCGGGACAGGTCTACACCTACGAGCAGTACTTC.

As concerns this clonotype: Given a much more abundant clone one base away, this may be a read error. V gene TRBV10-3 combines with J gene TRBJ2-5; 8 bases are a match to TRBD1. The germline gives CDR1 ENHRY, CDR2 SYGVKD. V dropped 5 bases and J dropped 0; count of bases not matched to a gene: 11. CDR3 length: 17 residues. The CDR3 sequence is CAISSTGVIMYQETQYF. The DNA for the CDR3 is TGTGCCATCAGTTCGACAGGGGTTATTATGTACCAAGAGACCCAGTACTTC.

Points on this clonotype: A much larger clone differs by one base, so this may be a read error. The chain recombines TRBV6-1 with TRBJ1-2; a weak D match, TRBD1 (6 bases). Germline CDR1 MNHNS, CDR2 SASEGT. The CDR3 is 13 amino acids. V dropped 3 bases and J dropped 3 bases, with 8 bases sitting between them. CDR3 amino acids: CASSDRGDYGYTF. CDR3 DNA sequence: TGTGCCAGCAGTGACAGGGGAGACTATGGCTACACCTTC.

The gene calls are TRBV7-9 and TRBJ1-2; tentatively, D is TRBD1 (5 bases). Trimming stripped 8 bases from V and 2 bases from J, with 18 bases between. The CDR3 consists of 15 residues. CDR1 and CDR2 from the germline V gene are SEHNR and FQNEAQ (reference sequence). DNA of the CDR3: TGTGCCAGCGGCTACCCGGGACGGGAGAACTATGGCTACACCTTC. Encoded protein: CASGYPGRENYGYTF.

The J gene is TRBJ1-5, the V gene TRBV24-1, with 7 positions matching TRBD1. Germline CDR1 is KGHDR and CDR2 is SFDVKD. The V segment lost 4 bases and the J segment 9 bases; nucleotides outside the gene matches: 11. The CDR3 sequence is 15 residues long. Here the CDR3 DNA reads TGTGCCACCAGTGACCCAGGGACAGCCGGCGGGCCCCAGCATTTT. It translates to CATSDPGTAGGPQHF.

The CDR3 bases are TGTGCCAGCAGCTTATGGCTAGCCTCCTACGAGCAGTACTTC. Translation: CASSLWLASYEQYF. This chain connects TRBV11-2 to TRBJ2-7; D perhaps matches TRBD2 (5 bases). Germline values: CDR1 SGHAT, CDR2 FQNNGV. The CDR3 contains 14 residues. Trimming stripped 2 bases from V and 0 bases from J, with 8 bases between.

The chain uses TRBV5-1 and TRBJ1-1; D remains ambiguous. This CDR3 is built from 13 residues. Germline loops: CDR1 SGHRS, CDR2 YFSETQ. The V end was cut by 4 bases, the J end by 4 bases, with 11 bases between. The CDR3, as DNA: TGCGCCAGCAGCGACCCGGGTTTCACTGAAGCTTTCTTT. Its protein is CASSDPGFTEAFF.

This clonotype has only a few counts. The genes are TRBV10-2 and TRBJ2-5; tentative D call: TRBD2 (5 bases). Germline V CDR1 and CDR2: WSHSY, SAAADI. V lost 2 bases and J lost 5, with 9 bases in between. This CDR3 contains 13 residues. In nucleotides, the CDR3 is TGCGCCAGCAGTGAGGAGGGCTATGAGACCCAGTACTTC. Amino acid sequence: CASSEEGYETQYF.

The chain uses TRBV2 and TRBJ1-6, with D unclear. Germline CDR1 and CDR2: SNHLY and FYNNEI. V was trimmed by 4 bases and J by 5 bases, leaving 9 bases between them. There are 14 residues in the CDR3. The CDR3 region is CASSAWTDNSPLHF. For the CDR3, the DNA is TGTGCCAGCAGTGCCTGGACTGATAATTCACCCCTCCACTTT.

This chain links TRBV29-1 with TRBJ1-4, with 10 bases identical to TRBD1. The CDR3 is 13 residues long. V was clipped by 4 bases and J by 8 bases; unmatched bases: 4. Germline V gene sequence: CDR1 SQVTM, CDR2 ANQGSEA. This chain's CDR3 is CSVGQGAGEKLFF. The CDR3 coding sequence is TGCAGCGTTGGACAGGGGGCGGGGGAAAAACTGTTTTTT.

This clonotype was found a few times. This chain uses TRBV10-3 with TRBJ2-7; D is tentatively TRBD1 or TRBD2 (5 bases each). The CDR3 is 15 amino acids. The V and J ends lost 10 bases and 2 bases respectively, with 21 bases between them. The germline CDR1 and CDR2 sequences are ENHRY and SYGVKD. The DNA for the CDR3 is TGTGCCAGCAGCTACCAAGGGGTGAGGGCCTACGAGCAGTACTTC. Protein product: CASSYQGVRAYEQYF.

This clonotype was seen a single time. The CDR3 does not end in the conserved phenylalanine or tryptophan, so this is likely a read error. The V and J genes are TRBV12-3 or TRBV12-4 and TRBJ1-3; tentatively, D is TRBD1 (5 bases). The V end lost 6 bases, the J end lost 3 bases, and 15 bases lay between the germline ends. The CDR3 runs to 15 residues. CDR3 DNA: TGTGCCAGCAGAATTACTACGGGACTTGGAAACACCATATATTCT. Translating gives CASRITTGLGNTIYS.

This clonotype showed up just once. This may be a read error: a much more frequent sequence differs by one nucleotide. The gene calls are TRBV24-1 and TRBJ2-2, with 12 bases identical to TRBD1. The CDR3 runs to 15 residues. The germline V gene has CDR1 KGHDR and CDR2 SFDVKD. The CDR3 loop reads CAASGTGGRTGELVF. The CDR3 region has the DNA TGTGCCGCATCCGGGACAGGGGGCCGCACCGGGGAGCTGGTTTTT.